This TCR beta chain was identified in a study of vaccination and CD4 T cells after COVID-19. Documented treatment: approximately 10-day PBMC culture with coronavirus spike peptide pools or control peptides (ViraFEST assay). Cultured CD4+ T cell DNA underwent sequencing with the Oncomine TCR Beta short-read assay. TCRdb ran MiXCR on the PCR reads and lists one entry per CDR3 protein. The sample lists about 21,000 distinct CDR3 sequences; about 38% were seen once. Of note for this clonotype: Its antigen is not known.

Study-level findings and limits: Reactive clone data from convalescent patients indicated a median of approximately 90% appearing only post-vaccination. Reactive clonotype counts went from median approximately 20 after infection to roughly 41 after vaccination, nonsignificantly.

Sequenced material: CD4+ T cells from blood, cultured in vitro, taken before SARS-CoV-2 vaccination. The sequence was obtained from a human donor who had recovered from COVID-19.

The CDR3 bases are TGTGCCAGCAGTTTTGGGGTGGGCTATGGCTACACCTTC. It encodes CASSFGVGYGYTF. The chain employs TRBV27 and TRBJ1-2; D gene uncertain. Germline V lookup: CDR1 MNHEY, CDR2 SMNVEV (reference sequence). Trimming took 3 bases from V and 4 from J, leaving 9 bases between them. This CDR3 has 13 residues.